This TCR beta chain comes out of a study of T cell changes during pregnancy in multiple sclerosis. Germline assignment: CDR1 MNHEY and CDR2 SMNVEV (reference sequence). The CDR3 covers 15 residues. Trimming took 2 bases from V and 5 from J, leaving 16 bases between them. TCRdb keeps only in-frame clones here, not all; method: immunoSEQ multiplex PCR. Of 55,000 to 65,000 clones in the sample, 90% to 95% are singletons; the top ten hold roughly 0.4%. V gene TRBV27 combines with J gene TRBJ2-7; no firm D call. The sample was CD4+ T cells from peripheral blood mononuclear cells, taken before pregnancy. The sequence was obtained from a female donor with multiple sclerosis, enrolled in a pregnancy study. The CDR3 region is CASSLGQSFSDEQYF. As DNA, the CDR3 is TGTGCCAGCAGTTTAGGCCAGTCTTTTTCCGACGAGCAGTACTTC.